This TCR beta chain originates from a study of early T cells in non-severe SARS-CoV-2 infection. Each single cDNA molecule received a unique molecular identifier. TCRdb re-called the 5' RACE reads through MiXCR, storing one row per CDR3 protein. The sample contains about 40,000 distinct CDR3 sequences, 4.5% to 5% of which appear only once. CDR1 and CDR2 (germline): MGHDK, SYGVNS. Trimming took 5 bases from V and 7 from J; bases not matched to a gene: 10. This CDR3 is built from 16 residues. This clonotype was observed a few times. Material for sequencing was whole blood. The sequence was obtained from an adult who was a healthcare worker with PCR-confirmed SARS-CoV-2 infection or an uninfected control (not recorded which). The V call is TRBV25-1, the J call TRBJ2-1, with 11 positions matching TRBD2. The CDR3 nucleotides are TGTGCCAGCAGTACTCGACTAGCGGGATACTTGAATGAGCAGTTCTTC. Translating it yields CASSTRLAGYLNEQFF.